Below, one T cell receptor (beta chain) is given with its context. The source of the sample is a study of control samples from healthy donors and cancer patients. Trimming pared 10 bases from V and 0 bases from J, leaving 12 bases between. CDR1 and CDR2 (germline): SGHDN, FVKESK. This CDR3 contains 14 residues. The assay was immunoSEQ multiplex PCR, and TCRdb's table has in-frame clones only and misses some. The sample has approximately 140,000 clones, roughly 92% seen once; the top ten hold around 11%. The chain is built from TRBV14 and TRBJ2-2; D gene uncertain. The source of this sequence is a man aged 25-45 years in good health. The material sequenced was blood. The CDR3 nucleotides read TGTGCCACCCGCCCGGCAGCGAACACCGGGGAGCTGTTTTTT. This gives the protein CATRPAANTGELFF.